This entry features one T cell receptor (beta chain) sequence. The antigen is not known. This specimen comes from a study of shared clonotypes between healthy human individuals. Here immunoSEQ multiplex PCR was the method, and the copy in TCRdb shows in-frame clones only, minus some. Of about 2.1 million clones detected, about 94% appear once; the ten largest clones hold less than 2%. Naive CD8 cells, CD45RO-negative and positively selected for CCR7, excluded terminally differentiated effector memory CD45RA+ cells. Germline trimming cut 1 base from V and 15 bases from J; bases unmatched to any gene: 3. From germline, CDR1 is SGHVS and CDR2 FNYEAQ. The CDR3 length is 12 residues. Broader study findings: Among donors, clonotype sharing was expected to be affected by sequencing depth. It was the non-shared clonotypes that had lower generation probabilities than clonotypes shared by all four donors.

The clonotype was recovered from a young man in good health. Some clones in this sample may be carry-over from other donors' samples. What was sequenced was naive CD8+ T cells from PBMCs. The V call is TRBV7-6, the J call TRBJ2-1; 10 nucleotides agree with TRBD1. The CDR3 loop is CASSLGGQGPFF. As DNA, the CDR3 is TGTGCCAGCAGCTTAGGGGGACAGGGGCCGTTCTTC.